Sequencing of this T cell receptor (beta chain) was carried out in a study of brain T cells in children with intractable seizures (dated by TCRdb to the early 2020s). With regard to the full study: Resected brain tissue from about 50 pediatric epilepsy surgery cases was first screened for immune gene transcripts using a NanoString immunology panel. Among the approximately 12 selected surgery cases, pre-surgery blood was additionally sequenced for eight, leaving four cases with brain tissue only. What the study reported, not specific to this receptor: Because sequencing depth differed between pre- and post-surgery blood, the absence of clones from the pre-surgery sample may reflect undersampling. Viral specificity was inferred solely from CDR3 sequence similarity, and the HCMV serostatus of the patients was not known.

The sample's time point label is to be understood as: resected brain tissue, or blood drawn just prior to surgery. The surgery cases showing the highest brain T cell transcript signatures were chosen for TCR beta chain sequencing of brain tissue and, when available, of blood. Patients had been treated with at least one anti-epileptic drug before surgery. TCR-sequenced patients were children with drug-resistant epilepsy due to tuberous sclerosis complex, focal cortical dysplasia, Rasmussen encephalitis or hemimegalencephaly. Blood was drawn right before the epilepsy surgery. The Monarch genomic DNA purification kit was used to extract bulk genomic DNA from unsorted brain tissue and whole blood. The germline V gene yields SGHRS for CDR1 and YFSETQ for CDR2. V is cut by 2 bases and J by 4 bases, and the space between the germline ends is 12 bases. The cysteine opens and the phenylalanine closes a CDR3 of 14 amino acids. Left in the record is the CDR3 DNA by itself, 42 bases read in frame from the first base.

Comments on this clone: There is no known antigen for this receptor. No per-base quality is available; no much larger clone lies one base away. Other nucleotide sequences in the sample specify the same CDR3.

The immunoSEQ assay was used to generate TCR beta chain sequences from genomic DNA. The paper's data handling went like this. CDR3 sequences not starting with the conserved framework cysteine at position 104 were manually removed. To get clonality, the normalized Shannon's Diversity Index was subtracted from one, giving values from 0 (maximal diversity) to 1 (oligoclonal). Chi-squared comparison-of-proportions tests were used to check whether the frequency of the same CDR3 differed between samples, for example brain versus blood. Public clonotypes were found by searching immuneACCESS, and the VDJdb browser was used to assess similarity to known antiviral clonotypes. TCRdb carries this immuneACCESS record with in-frame sequences only. Its versions omit some clonotypes, under half of them owing to an unresolved V gene in the studies checked, with the rest unexplained. Clone size and V and J calls were adopted from that table, with D and trimming inferred from the DNA. A total of 78,000 or so clones appear in this sample, under 95% of them only once. Together, the top ten hold 24% of the sample.

The sequence joins TRBV5-1 to TRBJ1-2, with the D gene uncertain. The starting material was peripheral blood, obtained at surgery. This sequence originates from a girl aged 2-9 years with Rasmussen encephalitis and intractable seizures. CDR3 sequence: CASSLGQLSYGYTF. In nucleotide form, the sequence is TGCGCCAGCAGCTTAGGTCAGCTGAGCTATGGCTACACCTTC.